This is a list of T cell receptor beta chains from one sample in a study of T cells in Graves' hyperthyroidism and ophthalmopathy. TCRdb reprocessed the multiplex PCR reads via MiXCR and lists one record per CDR3 protein. The sample shows some 560,000 distinct CDR3 sequences, around 14% of them seen only once. The source material was blood. The source of these receptors is a woman aged 30 to 39 with Graves' hyperthyroidism. CDR3s include the opening cysteine and the closing phenylalanine or tryptophan. A D gene is named only where the DNA matches it firmly. Only part of the rows carry a size: once, few, many, or a class if the clone is expanded.

CDR3	DNA	D	V	J	size
CASSISTGELFF	TGTGCCAGTAGTATAAGTACCGGGGAGCTGTTTTTT	NA	TRBV19	TRBJ2-2	NA
CASSLVGGFNEKLFF	TGTGCCAGCAGCTTAGTGGGGGGGTTTAATGAAAAACTGTTTTTT	NA	TRBV7-2	TRBJ1-4	NA
CASSFPGLAGGPLFSTDTQYF	TGTGCCAGCAGCTTCCCCGGACTAGCGGGAGGACCTCTTTTTAGCACAGATACGCAGTATTTT	TRBD2	TRBV5-5	TRBJ2-3	few
CASSSRDRGRYEQYF	TGTGCCAGCAGCTCCCGGGACAGGGGTCGGTACGAGCAGTACTTC	TRBD1	TRBV11-2	TRBJ2-7	many
CAWSSGGNYNQPQHF	TGTGCCTGGAGTAGTGGTGGGAATTACAATCAGCCCCAGCATTTT	NA	TRBV30	TRBJ1-5	few
CASSPGTPSTDTQYF	TGTGCCAGCAGCCCAGGGACCCCTAGCACAGATACGCAGTATTTT	NA	TRBV7-9	TRBJ2-3	few
CATSDWGGRELFF	TGTGCCACCAGTGATTGGGGGGGAAGGGAGCTGTTTTTT	TRBD2	TRBV24-1	TRBJ2-2	many
CASSPYEGTRGNEKLFF	TGTGCCAGCTCACCTTATGAAGGAACTCGGGGTAATGAAAAACTGTTTTTT	NA	TRBV18	TRBJ1-4	NA
CASSPGLSTGELFF	TGTGCCAGTAGTCCGGGACTCAGCACCGGGGAGCTGTTTTTT	NA	TRBV19	TRBJ2-2	few
CASSPGQREPHIQYF	TGTGCCAGCAGCCCTGGGCAGCGGGAACCCCACATTCAGTACTTC	TRBD2	TRBV7-2	TRBJ2-4	few
CASSPPTYNSPLHF	TGTGCCAGCAGTCCACCGACCTATAATTCACCCCTCCACTTT	NA	TRBV6-2/TRBV6-3	TRBJ1-6	NA
CASSSPRRGGSAEQYF	TGTGCCAGTAGTAGCCCGAGGAGGGGAGGGTCCGCCGAGCAGTACTTC	TRBD2	TRBV19	TRBJ2-7	few
CSVRGGEGNTIYF	TGCAGCGTTCGAGGGGGAGAGGGAAACACCATATATTTT	NA	TRBV29-1	TRBJ1-3	NA
CATSDSRKVYEQYF	TGTGCCACCAGTGATTCCCGGAAGGTCTACGAGCAGTACTTC	NA	TRBV24-1	TRBJ2-7	few
CASSYSGPGTSTNNEQFF	TGTGCCAGCAGTTACTCGGGGCCCGGGACCAGCACCAACAATGAGCAGTTCTTC	NA	TRBV6-6	TRBJ2-1	many
CASSLELAGRDTQYF	TGTGCCAGCAGCTTAGAACTAGCGGGAAGAGATACGCAGTATTTT	TRBD2	TRBV7-9	TRBJ2-3	NA
CASSEFWTSGSNEQFF	TGTGCCAGCAGTGAATTTTGGACTAGCGGGAGTAATGAGCAGTTCTTC	TRBD2	TRBV25-1	TRBJ2-1	few
CAWRVGEGLNEQFF	TGTGCCTGGAGAGTTGGGGAGGGCCTTAATGAGCAGTTCTTC	TRBD2	TRBV30	TRBJ2-1	many
CASSLRGGGRRKVYTDTQYF	TGTGCCAGCAGTCTCCGGGGGGGCGGGAGGCGTAAAGTGTACACAGATACGCAGTATTTT	TRBD2	TRBV28	TRBJ2-3	many
CASSVASSGYEQYF	TGTGCCAGCAGCGTAGCTAGCTCTGGCTACGAGCAGTACTTC	NA	TRBV9	TRBJ2-7	NA
CASSPPIAGGPYEQYF	TGTGCCAGCTCACCACCGATAGCGGGAGGGCCCTACGAGCAGTACTTC	TRBD2	TRBV18	TRBJ2-7	NA
CAISETGNYGYTF	TGTGCCATCAGTGAGACAGGGAACTATGGCTACACCTTC	NA	TRBV10-3	TRBJ1-2	NA
CASSSGAGADTQYF	TGTGCCAGCAGTTCGGGGGCAGGGGCAGATACGCAGTATTTT	NA	TRBV12-3/TRBV12-4	TRBJ2-3	many